The rows below give T cell receptor beta chains drawn from one sample of a study of blood T cell repertoires in COVID-19. Sequenced by immunoSEQ multiplex PCR; TCRdb stores in-frame clones only, minus some. The data show roughly 240,000 clones, around 85% seen once. Specimen: peripheral blood. Receptor source: a middle-aged man with COVID-19, enrolled during active disease. Both conserved end residues are part of each CDR3.

V	J	CDR3
TRBV19	TRBJ2-7	CASSTLRDRSYEQYF
TRBV5-6	TRBJ1-5	CASSASGGLHNQPQHF
TRBV7-9	TRBJ1-2	CASSPEVLAYGYTF
TRBV11-2	TRBJ2-3	CASSRRLAGNSDTQYF
TRBV28	TRBJ1-6	CASSFPGGYNSPLHF
TRBV28	TRBJ2-1	CASSFRGFVPNEQFF
TRBV3-1/TRBV3-2	TRBJ2-3	CASSQPGLLKPSTDTQYF
TRBV5-1	TRBJ1-1	CASSLESGFSAFF
TRBV5-1	TRBJ2-5	CASSIVIQGQETQYF
TRBV27	TRBJ2-1	CASTEGNEQFF
TRBV4-2	TRBJ1-4	CASRSGQDNEKLFF
TRBV6-2/TRBV6-3	TRBJ1-1	CASSYLGGTEAFF
TRBV5-1	TRBJ2-5	CASSLTGGRETQYF
TRBV6-2/TRBV6-3	TRBJ1-6	CASSRQIYNSPLHF
TRBV5-5	TRBJ1-5	CASSLGENSNQPQHF
TRBV18	TRBJ2-2	CASSLGAGNTGELFF
TRBV27	TRBJ2-1	CASSLSRRGGSSYNEQFF
TRBV4-1	TRBJ2-1	CASSQHQTSGGSYEQFF
TRBV7-3	TRBJ2-2	CASSTRQGLNTGELFF
TRBV5-4	TRBJ2-2	CASSLGTTVTGELFF
TRBV3-1/TRBV3-2	TRBJ2-1	CASSQDTRGDNEQFF
TRBV12-3/TRBV12-4	TRBJ2-7	CASSLRGSFEQYF
TRBV5-5	TRBJ1-1	CASSSQGRNTEAFF
TRBV5-5	TRBJ1-4	CASSLGDRVYEKLFF